This TCR beta chain originates from a study of brain T cells in children with intractable seizures. Germline V gives CDR1 MNHNS, CDR2 SASEGT. V lost 1 base and J 5 bases, leaving 6 bases between the germline ends. This CDR3 region has 13 residues. The table came from immunoSEQ multiplex PCR; TCRdb's copy has only in-frame clones and leaves some out. In the table there are approximately 44,000 clones, 90% of which are singletons. Before surgery, patients took at least one anti-epileptic drug. This chain uses TRBV6-1 with TRBJ2-1, with D perhaps assigned TRBD1 or TRBD2 (5 bases each). Source: peripheral blood, taken at surgery. This sequence originates from a girl under 10 years old with tuberous sclerosis and intractable seizures. For the CDR3, the DNA is TGTGCCAGCAGTGAAGAGGGACACAATGAGCAGTTCTTC. Translation gives CASSEEGHNEQFF.